Following are 6 T cell receptor beta chains from one sample sequenced in a study of blood T cells in healthy people across ages. Together with a sample-barcoded 5' primer, a J-beta primer mix was included in a second PCR lasting about 7 to 11 cycles. TCRdb re-called the 5' RACE reads through MiXCR, storing one row per CDR3 protein. This sample carries over 950,000 distinct CDR3 sequences, about 53% of them seen once, and the ten largest clones take 20% to 25%. The specimen was blood. The receptors derive from a woman aged 55-69 years in good health.

The chain carries TRBV9 and TRBJ2-1, with TRBD2 identical over 12 bases. V lost 1 base, J lost 0 bases, and 5 bases stayed unmatched. Germline loops: CDR1 SGDLS, CDR2 YYNGEE. The CDR3 has 18 residues. The DNA for the CDR3 is TGTGCCAGCAGCGTACTTGGGGGACTAGCGGGCTCCTACAATGAGCAGTTCTTC. Its protein is CASSVLGGLAGSYNEQFF.

V usage is TRBV12-3 or TRBV12-4 and J usage is TRBJ1-6; D unresolved. The CDR3 contains 17 residues. Trimming took 11 bases from V and 4 from J, leaving 24 bases between them. The CDR3 protein is CASALRQLTYYNSPLHF. CDR3 coding DNA: TGTGCCTCTGCCCTGAGGCAACTAACATATTATAATTCACCCCTCCACTTT.

V and J are TRBV7-3 and TRBJ2-3; 9 bases fit TRBD2. CDR3 length: 15 amino acids. Germline loops: CDR1 SGHTA, CDR2 FQGTGA. The junction had 8 bases not matched to a gene; V was cut back by 5 bases and J by 5 bases. The DNA for the CDR3 is TGTGCCAGCAGCAGTTTAGCGGGAGCGTTAGATACGCAGTATTTT. This translates into CASSSLAGALDTQYF.

The rearrangement joins TRBV6-2 or TRBV6-3 to TRBJ2-7; D is undetermined. V lost 2 bases and J lost 3, with 8 bases in between. The germline V gene encodes CDR1 MNHEY and CDR2 SVGEGT. The CDR3 length is 13 residues. For the CDR3, the DNA is TGTGCCAGCAGTTACCGGCCAGTCTACGAGCAGTACTTC. This translates into CASSYRPVYEQYF.

This chain joins TRBV29-1 and TRBJ2-1; 8 bases are shared with TRBD2. This CDR3 region has 12 residues. Trimming at V came to 6 bases and at J to 13 bases, leaving 11 bases not matched to a gene. Per germline, CDR1 SQVTM and CDR2 ANQGSEA. CDR3 protein: CSVAGGRETQFF. Here the CDR3 DNA reads TGCAGCGTCGCGGGAGGTCGGGAGACCCAGTTCTTC.

The V call is TRBV4-1, the J call TRBJ1-2, with 10 bases fitting TRBD1. The germline CDR1 and CDR2 sequences are MGHRA and YSYEKL. This CDR3 spans 15 amino acids. The J segment lost 5 bases and the V segment lost 2 bases, leaving 5 bases of the junction unmatched. The CDR3 bases are TGCGCCAGCAGCCAAACCCCGGACAGGGGGTATGGCTACACCTTC. Its protein product is CASSQTPDRGYGYTF.